The 26 T cell receptor beta chains below all came from one sample that was sequenced in a study of Tregs in tolerant kidney transplant recipients. These receptors' targets are unknown. TCRdb's copy holds only in-frame clones and misses some; the assay was immunoSEQ multiplex PCR. The table shows approximately 15,000 clones, with more than 50% occurring only once. After 6 days with irradiated graft donor PBMCs, CFSE-labeled recipient PBMCs were FACS-sorted. The source was CD4+ T cells from blood cultured with allogeneic cells, collected before the transplant. The receptors come from a human patient who received a combined kidney and bone marrow transplant.

This clone qualifies as medium-sized (0.01 to 0.1%). The V gene is TRBV5-1, the J gene TRBJ2-3, with 11 bases matching TRBD2. V shed 4 bases and J 2 bases; nucleotides not matched to a gene: 3. This CDR3 has 15 residues. The germline gives CDR1 SGHRS, CDR2 YFSETQ. CDR3 region: CASSLSGRATDTQYF. CDR3 in DNA: TGCGCCAGCAGCCTTAGCGGGAGGGCCACAGATACGCAGTATTTT.

This sequence joins TRBV28 and TRBJ1-2; D is uncertain. The CDR3 contains 14 residues. V lost 5 bases, J lost 5 bases, and 15 bases lay in between. From germline, CDR1 is MDHEN and CDR2 SYDVKM. The CDR3 DNA follows: TGTGCCAGCAGTCAAGCGGCGGAATCATATGGCTACACCTTC. Translated, it gives CASSQAAESYGYTF.

The gene calls are TRBV4-1 and TRBJ1-1; TRBD1 agrees at 7 bases. The CDR3 runs 13 residues. Germline-derived CDR1 and CDR2 are MGHRA and YSYEKL. V lost 8 bases, J lost 2 bases, and 5 bases stayed unmatched. DNA for the CDR3: TGCGCCAGCGTTCGGGACAGTAACACTGAAGCTTTCTTT. Translation gives CASVRDSNTEAFF.

The chain couples TRBV6-5 to TRBJ1-4; the match to TRBD1 covers 7 bases. The CDR3 loop spans 15 amino acids. Germline V lookup: CDR1 MNHEY, CDR2 SVGAGI. With 7 bases clipped from V and 3 bases from J, the junction kept 8 bases outside the gene matches. The CDR3 DNA follows: TGTGCCAGCACCGAGGACAGGTCCTCTAATGAAAAACTGTTTTTT. Protein: CASTEDRSSNEKLFF.

This chain links TRBV5-1 with TRBJ2-7, with a tentative D call TRBD2 (8 bases). Trimming pared 1 base from V and 6 bases from J, leaving 26 bases between. The CDR3 extends over 18 amino acids. CDR1 SGHRS and CDR2 YFSETQ come from the germline V gene. This chain's CDR3 is CASSLRGRWGGRSPEQYF. The CDR3, as DNA: TGCGCCAGCAGCTTGAGGGGGCGATGGGGCGGGAGGAGTCCCGAGCAGTACTTC. Full variable domain (rest looked up from reference TRBV5-1 and TRBJ2-7): KAGVTQTPRYLIKTRGQQVTLSCSPISGHRSVSWYQQTPGQGLQFLFEYFSETQRNKGNFPGRFSGRQFSNSRSEMNVSTLELGDSALYLCASSLRGRWGGRSPEQYFGPGTRLTVT.

The chain couples TRBV6-5 to TRBJ2-1; 8 bases map to TRBD2. This CDR3 spans 13 amino acids. V shed 6 bases and J 9 bases; nucleotides not matched to a gene: 7. The germline gives CDR1 MNHEY, CDR2 SVGAGI. CDR3: CASRPWREVEQFF. As DNA, the CDR3 is TGTGCCAGCAGGCCATGGCGGGAGGTTGAGCAGTTCTTC.

This clone was seen more than once but under ten times. V and J are TRBV18 and TRBJ1-2; 8 bases align to TRBD1. The V gene's germline CDR1 is KGHSH and CDR2 LQKENI. The trim removed 3 bases at V and 6 bases at J, leaving 3 bases unmatched. This CDR3 comprises 13 residues. CDR3 region: CASSPDRANGYTF. As DNA, the CDR3 is TGTGCCAGCTCACCGGACAGGGCGAATGGCTACACCTTC.

The chain employs TRBV18 and TRBJ1-1, with D possibly being TRBD1 (6 bases). CDR1 KGHSH and CDR2 LQKENI come from the germline V gene. Between the trimmed V and J ends, which lost 1 base and 0 bases, there was a span of 9 bases. This CDR3 has 15 amino acids. CDR3 coding DNA: TGTGCCAGCTCACCACGAGGGGGGGTGAACACTGAAGCTTTCTTT. Its protein product is CASSPRGGVNTEAFF.

The chain carries TRBV6-5 and TRBJ2-5; 10 nucleotides match TRBD1. The closer fit of TRBJ2-7 to the DNA end suggests the J call may be wrong. Germline V gene sequence: CDR1 MNHEY, CDR2 SVGAGI. The CDR3 sequence is 14 residues long. The CDR3 loop reads CASRGTGAVGEQYF. CDR3 DNA sequence: TGTGCCAGCAGGGGGACAGGGGCAGTTGGCGAGCAGTACTTC.

The sample holds a few counts of this clone. The CDR3 DNA reads TGTGCCAGCAGCCTGCCCGGGGGAGCCGGCGCAGATACGCAGTATTTT. Translation: CASSLPGGAGADTQYF. The V call is TRBV25-1, the J call TRBJ2-3; the D gene is possibly TRBD2 (6 bases). Germline V gene lookup returns CDR1 MGHDK and CDR2 SYGVNS. CDR3 length: 16 amino acids. Trimming took off 6 bases at V and 4 bases at J, with 20 bases between the two ends.

The rearrangement uses TRBV19 and TRBJ2-3; 7 bases align to TRBD2. Germline V gene data show CDR1 as LNHDA and CDR2 as SQIVND (reference sequence). The V gene end was trimmed by 5 bases and the J gene end by 3 bases; junction bases not matched to a gene: 8. This CDR3 is built from 15 residues. CDR3 nucleotides: TGTGCCAGTAGTTTGGGGGGGGAGAGGACAGATACGCAGTATTTT. This codes for CASSLGGERTDTQYF.

The J gene is TRBJ2-2, the V gene TRBV28, with D uncertain. Germline CDR1 and CDR2: MDHEN and SYDVKM. The CDR3 runs to 13 residues. Trimming removed 6 bases from V and 6 bases from J, with 11 bases in between. CDR3 amino acids: CASSLLSAGELFF. The CDR3 DNA reads TGTGCCAGCAGCCTCCTATCCGCCGGGGAGCTGTTTTTT.

On this clone itself: The junction and the germline gene differ at one end; a read error may be behind it. The identical CDR3 is also encoded by other nucleotide sequences in the sample. V is TRBV4-1 and J is TRBJ1-6, with no clear D. The CDR3 length is 16 residues. Germline V gene sequence: CDR1 MGHRA, CDR2 YSYEKL. CDR3 bases: TGCGCCAGCAGCCAAGCGTGGTACTCCGGGGATTCCCCCCTCCACTTT. Translation: CASSQAWYSGDSPLHF.

The chain carries TRBV5-1 and TRBJ2-5, with 8 positions matching TRBD1. V dropped 2 bases and J dropped 1; count of bases not matched to a gene: 10. The CDR3 consists of 17 residues. Germline values: CDR1 SGHRS, CDR2 YFSETQ. The CDR3 nucleotides read TGCGCCAGCAGCTTTCTACCGACAGGGGCAGCCCAAGAGACCCAGTACTTC. Encoded protein: CASSFLPTGAAQETQYF. The variable domain in full, with the rest retrieved from reference TRBV5-1 and TRBJ2-5, is KAGVTQTPRYLIKTRGQQVTLSCSPISGHRSVSWYQQTPGQGLQFLFEYFSETQRNKGNFPGRFSGRQFSNSRSEMNVSTLELGDSALYLCASSFLPTGAAQETQYFGPGTRLLVL.

The J gene is TRBJ2-7, the V gene TRBV5-4, with TRBD2 matching over 11 bases. CDR1 and CDR2 (germline): SGHNT, YYREEE (reference sequence). Losses at the gene ends were 4 bases for V and 5 bases for J; bases not matched to a gene: 5. This CDR3 is 14 amino acids long. The CDR3 is CASSDSGRGHEQYF. In nucleotides, the CDR3 is TGTGCCAGCAGCGATAGCGGGAGGGGCCACGAGCAGTACTTC.

V usage is TRBV5-4 and J usage is TRBJ1-1; D gene uncertain. Germline loops: CDR1 SGHNT, CDR2 YYREEE (reference sequence). V was pared by 2 bases and J by 7 bases, with 12 bases between. This CDR3 comprises 13 residues. In nucleotides, the CDR3 is TGTGCCAGCAGCTTAGTGCCAACATATGAAGCTTTCTTT. Its translation is CASSLVPTYEAFF.

The chain carries TRBV10-3 and TRBJ2-3; 7 bases are shared with TRBD2. This CDR3 contains 13 residues. The trim removed 11 bases at V and 2 bases at J, leaving 7 bases unmatched. Germline CDR1 reads ENHRY; CDR2 reads SYGVKD. CDR3 region: CAARTSYTDTQYF. The CDR3 DNA reads TGTGCCGCTCGGACTAGTTACACAGATACGCAGTATTTT.

This chain links TRBV28 with TRBJ2-5, with 10 positions matching TRBD2. J was trimmed by 1 base and V by 6 bases; bases with no gene match: 5. This CDR3 region has 15 residues. CDR1 and CDR2 from the germline V gene are MDHEN and SYDVKM. The CDR3 nucleotides are TGTGCCAGCAGCCAGACTAGCGGGCCCCAAGAGACCCAGTACTTC. Translated: CASSQTSGPQETQYF.

Here the CDR3 DNA reads TGTGCCAGCAGCTTAGCTAACACTGAAGCTTTCTTT. Amino acids: CASSLANTEAFF. This chain joins TRBV5-6 and TRBJ1-1; D is uncertain. Germline assignment: CDR1 SGHDT and CDR2 YYEEEE. V was trimmed by 2 bases and J by 2 bases, leaving 4 bases between them. The CDR3 sequence is 12 residues long.

Regarding this clone: Additional DNA sequences in this sample encode the identical CDR3. The V gene is TRBV30, the J gene TRBJ1-6, with D possibly TRBD1 on 5 matching bases. The germline V and J ends were trimmed by 3 bases and 7 bases, with 13 bases remaining between them. The length of the CDR3 is 14 residues. Germline V gene data show CDR1 as GTSNPN and CDR2 as SVGIG (reference sequence). In nucleotides, the CDR3 is TGTGCCTGGAGCCAGACAGTTCTGAATTCACCCCTCCACTTT. Translated: CAWSQTVLNSPLHF. The variable domain in full, with the rest retrieved from reference TRBV30 and TRBJ1-6, is SQTIHQWPATLVQPVGSPLSLECTVEGTSNPNLYWYRQAAGRGLQLLFYSVGIGQISSEVPQNLSASRPQDRQFILSSKKLLLSDSGFYLCAWSQTVLNSPLHFGNGTRLTVT.

The rearrangement links TRBV5-4 to TRBJ2-5; no clear D gene. Germline CDR1 SGHNT, CDR2 YYREEE (reference sequence). The CDR3 is made up of 13 amino acids. V was shortened by 1 base and J by 5 bases, with 9 bases between the two germline ends. The CDR3 sequence is CASSLSHWETQYF. CDR3 coding DNA: TGTGCCAGCAGCTTGTCACATTGGGAGACCCAGTACTTC.

The rearrangement joins TRBV5-1 to TRBJ2-7; 9 positions agree with TRBD1. Germline values: CDR1 SGHRS, CDR2 YFSETQ. This CDR3 region has 17 residues. The ends lost 4 bases at V and 4 bases at J; junction bases unmatched: 15. The CDR3 bases are TGCGCCAGCAGCCCTCCCTTCGGGGGACAGGGCCCATACGAGCAGTACTTC. Encoded protein: CASSPPFGGQGPYEQYF.

V and J are TRBV9 and TRBJ1-3; D unresolved. The V end lost 0 bases, the J end lost 4 bases, and 14 bases lay between the germline ends. Germline V gene data show CDR1 as SGDLS and CDR2 as YYNGEE. The CDR3 runs 16 residues. Here the CDR3 DNA reads TGTGCCAGCAGCGTAGGGCAGATCTCTTACGGAAACACCATATATTTT. As protein: CASSVGQISYGNTIYF. The full variable domain, completed using reference TRBV9 and TRBJ1-3, is DSGVTQTPKHLITATGQRVTLRCSPRSGDLSVYWYQQSLDQGLQFLIQYYNGEERAKGNILERFSAQQFPDLHSELNLSSLELGDSALYFCASSVGQISYGNTIYFGEGSWLTVV.

This clone has more than one count but fewer than ten. The J gene is TRBJ2-5, the V gene TRBV21-1; no check of the table's D call, TRBD1, against the DNA was made. The J call may be incorrect, as the DNA end agrees better with TRBJ2-7. TRBV21-1 is a known pseudogene. The CDR3 has 14 residues. CDR3 sequence (DNA): TGTGCCAGCAGCAAGGAGTACAGGGCTAACGAGCAGTACTTC. Translated: CASSKEYRANEQYF.

This clone appeared a few times. The rearrangement joins TRBV4-1 to TRBJ1-3, with D perhaps matching TRBD1 (5 bases). Trimming left V 3 bases short and J 3 bases short, with 9 bases between. The CDR3 runs to 14 residues. CDR1 and CDR2 (germline): MGHRA, YSYEKL. CDR3 in DNA: TGCGCCAGCAGCCAGCAGGGAATTGGAAACACCATATATTTT. Encoded protein: CASSQQGIGNTIYF.

The V gene is TRBV6-5, the J gene TRBJ2-7; D call uncertain. The CDR3 spans 13 residues. Germline V gene sequence: CDR1 MNHEY, CDR2 SVGAGI. Trimming pared 6 bases from V and 5 bases from J, leaving 14 bases between. CDR3 in amino acids: CASSRSRRNEQYF. The CDR3, as DNA: TGTGCCAGCAGCCGGTCCCGCCGAAACGAGCAGTACTTC.